This T cell receptor (beta chain) is drawn from a study of blood T cell repertoires in COVID-19. At the level of the study: The cDNA or gDNA used as material had been derived from T cells, B-cell-depleted T cells, or PBMCs.

The study drew participants aged about 18 to 89 years from 24 US areas. Cohort 3 donors counted as recovered after two negative PCRs, clearance, or resolved symptoms. In the authors' workflow: Nucleated cell number was recorded as an estimate derived from reference gene primer amplification. Clones were read by immunoSEQ multiplex PCR, and TCRdb kept only the in-frame ones, dropping some. That table gives V, J and clone size, and the DNA gave D and trimming. The sample has a few hundred thousand clones, less than 90% seen once; the top ten hold approximately 0.93%. This clone came up once. CDR3 length: 15 amino acids. V lost 6 bases, J lost 4 bases, and 9 bases stayed unmatched. Germline CDR1 is MRHNA and CDR2 is SNTAGT.

Specimen: PBMCs or T cells enriched from blood (not recorded which). This clonotype was obtained from a woman in her 30s who had recovered from COVID-19. The rearrangement uses TRBV6-4 and TRBJ2-3; 8 bases align to TRBD2. CDR3 nucleotide sequence: TGTGCCAGCAGCCCCGGAGGACTAGCTCCAGATACGCAGTATTTT. Its protein product is CASSPGGLAPDTQYF.